Shown below are 23 T cell receptor beta chains from a single sample sequenced in a study of blood T cell repertoires in COVID-19. Sequenced by immunoSEQ multiplex PCR; TCRdb stores in-frame clones only, minus some. The sample contains approximately 47,000 clones, about 88% of which appear only once. The source material was peripheral blood. These receptors all come from a man in his sixties or seventies with active COVID-19.

V usage is TRBV7-9 and J usage is TRBJ2-5; 10 bases align to TRBD2. The germline V gene has CDR1 SEHNR and CDR2 FQNEAQ (reference sequence). This CDR3 is built from 15 residues. V was clipped by 5 bases and J by 4 bases; unmatched bases: 7. This CDR3 reads CASSTPGTSVETQYF. CDR3 sequence (DNA): TGTGCCAGCAGCACACCCGGGACTAGCGTAGAGACCCAGTACTTC.

The gene calls are TRBV9 and TRBJ1-1; unclear D gene. CDR3 length: 17 amino acids. Germline V CDR1 and CDR2: SGDLS, YYNGEE. With 0 bases removed from V and 1 base from J, the gap between germline ends came to 16 bases. CDR3 residues: CASSVGPAGRANTEAFF. CDR3 DNA: TGTGCCAGCAGCGTAGGGCCCGCGGGAAGGGCGAACACTGAAGCTTTCTTT.

The chain employs TRBV28 and TRBJ2-7, with D unclear. V lost 10 bases and J 4 bases, leaving 14 bases between the germline ends. The CDR3 spans 12 residues. The V gene's germline CDR1 is MDHEN and CDR2 SYDVKM. CDR3 protein: CATTPGSYEQYF. CDR3 DNA sequence: TGTGCCACCACCCCCGGGTCTTACGAGCAGTACTTC. Complete variable domain (other parts from reference TRBV28 and TRBJ2-7): DVKVTQSSRYLVKRTGEKVFLECVQDMDHENMFWYRQDPGLGLRLIYFSYDVKMKEKGDIPEGYSVSREKKERFSLILESASTNQTSMYLCATTPGSYEQYFGPGTRLTVT.

The V call is TRBV4-1, the J call TRBJ2-7, with D perhaps TRBD2 (5 bases). The CDR3 has 17 amino acids. Germline V gene lookup returns CDR1 MGHRA and CDR2 YSYEKL. V was trimmed by 0 bases and J by 6 bases, leaving 21 bases between them. The CDR3 bases are TGCGCCAGCAGCCAAGAACCCCGCCGGGGTGGCCTACGCGAGCAGTACTTC. Its protein product is CASSQEPRRGGLREQYF.

This chain links TRBV12-5 with TRBJ1-1; tentative D call: TRBD1 (5 bases). Per germline, CDR1 LGHNT and CDR2 FRNRAP. The CDR3 has 13 residues. The V gene lost 6 bases and the J gene lost 5 bases, with 13 bases spanning the gap. The CDR3 bases are TGTGCTAGTGGAAACGACAGAGGTACTGAAGCTTTCTTT. It codes for CASGNDRGTEAFF.

The V and J genes are TRBV29-1 and TRBJ2-2; D gene ambiguous. This CDR3 is built from 13 residues. Germline V gene sequence: CDR1 SQVTM, CDR2 ANQGSEA. V was cut by 6 bases and J by 4 bases, with 12 bases left in between. This CDR3 reads CSVQVAGTGELFF. The CDR3 nucleotides are TGCAGCGTGCAAGTGGCAGGCACCGGGGAGCTGTTTTTT.

To note about this clone: The same CDR3 is also encoded by other DNA sequences in this sample. J is TRBJ2-5 and V is TRBV18, with D possibly being TRBD1 (6 bases). Per the germline V gene, CDR1 is KGHSH and CDR2 is LQKENI. There are 13 residues in the CDR3. Trimming removed 3 bases at V and 3 bases at J, with 8 bases between. CDR3 nucleotides: TGTGCCAGCTCACCGCGACAGGAAGAGACCCAGTACTTC. Translating it yields CASSPRQEETQYF.

This clone was seen just once. The chain employs TRBV20-1 and TRBJ2-1; D gene unclear. Trimming cost V 7 bases and J 1 base, with 5 bases left between them. The germline V gene encodes CDR1 DFQATT and CDR2 SNEGSKA (reference sequence). The CDR3 covers 11 residues. CDR3 amino acids: CSEQSYNEQFF. For the CDR3, the DNA is TGCAGTGAGCAATCCTACAATGAGCAGTTCTTC.

The rearrangement uses TRBV5-1 and TRBJ2-2, with D tentatively TRBD1 (6 bases). Trimming left V 4 bases short and J 6 bases short, with 10 bases between. Germline CDR1 SGHRS, CDR2 YFSETQ. This CDR3 is built from 13 residues. CDR3 DNA: TGCGCCAGCAGCAAAAACAGGGCCGGGGAGCTGTTTTTT. Residues: CASSKNRAGELFF.

The CDR3 here is CASSGAFLYGYTF. The CDR3 DNA sequence: TGTGCCAGCAGTGGGGCCTTCCTCTATGGCTACACCTTC. The chain combines TRBV2 with TRBJ1-2; no reliable D call. With 4 bases removed from V and 4 bases from J, the gap between germline ends came to 10 bases. The CDR3 totals 13 residues. Germline assignment: CDR1 SNHLY and CDR2 FYNNEI. The variable domain in full, completed from reference TRBV2 and TRBJ1-2, reads EPEVTQTPSHQVTQMGQEVILRCVPISNHLYFYWYRQILGQKVEFLVSFYNNEISEKSEIFDDQFSVERPDGSNFTLKIRSTKLEDSAMYFCASSGAFLYGYTFGSGTRLTVV.

The chain has TRBV19 and TRBJ2-2; 7 positions match TRBD1. Unmatched junction bases numbered 13, after V lost 7 bases and J lost 5 bases. Germline CDR1 and CDR2: LNHDA and SQIVND (reference sequence). This CDR3 is built from 16 residues. The CDR3 loop reads CASTRRAGGRTGELFF. The CDR3 bases are TGTGCCAGTACGCGTAGGGCAGGGGGAAGAACCGGGGAGCTGTTTTTT. Based on the CDR3 plus reference TRBV19 and TRBJ2-2, the full variable domain is DGGITQSPKYLFRKEGQNVTLSCEQNLNHDAMYWYRQDPGQGLRLIYYSQIVNDFQKGDIAEGYSVSREKKESFPLTVTSAQKNPTAFYLCASTRRAGGRTGELFFGEGSRLTVL.

The V gene is TRBV7-9, the J gene TRBJ1-5, with TRBD1 identical over 8 bases. Germline assignment: CDR1 SEHNR and CDR2 FQNEAQ (reference sequence). The CDR3 covers 15 residues. V lost 5 bases to trimming and J lost 3 bases; unmatched junction nucleotides: 6. For the CDR3, the DNA is TGTGCCAGCAGCCCGACAGGGGACCTCAATCAGCCCCAGCATTTT. This gives the protein CASSPTGDLNQPQHF.

This chain uses TRBV4-1 with TRBJ2-3; 8 bases agree with TRBD2. The length of the CDR3 is 16 residues. The J segment lost 2 bases and the V segment lost 4 bases, leaving 8 bases of the junction unmatched. Germline V gene data show CDR1 as MGHRA and CDR2 as YSYEKL. CDR3 protein: CASSLRSSGVTDTQYF. CDR3 in DNA: TGCGCCAGCAGCCTTCGGAGTAGCGGGGTCACAGATACGCAGTATTTT.

The chain links TRBV6-2 or TRBV6-3 to TRBJ1-2; the D gene is possibly TRBD1 (6 bases). Germline values: CDR1 MNHEY, CDR2 SVGEGT. V lost 5 bases and J lost 3, with 7 bases in between. The CDR3 is made up of 12 amino acids. The CDR3 region is CASSRQDYGYTF. CDR3 nucleotide sequence: TGTGCCAGCAGTAGACAGGACTATGGCTACACCTTC.

The V gene is TRBV2, the J gene TRBJ1-1; possible D gene TRBD1, 6 bases. This CDR3 region has 15 residues. The V end lost 6 bases, the J end lost 4 bases, and 18 bases lay between the germline ends. In germline, CDR1 is SNHLY, CDR2 FYNNEI. Here the CDR3 reads CASSVQGGVGTEAFF. The CDR3, as DNA: TGTGCCAGCAGCGTACAGGGCGGTGTGGGCACTGAAGCTTTCTTT.

The rearrangement joins TRBV19 to TRBJ2-2; D is unclear. The CDR3 extends over 16 amino acids. Trimming removed 3 bases from V and 2 bases from J, with 13 bases in between. Germline CDR1 LNHDA, CDR2 SQIVND (reference sequence). The CDR3 here is CASSMVRNLNTGELFF. CDR3 in DNA: TGTGCCAGTAGTATGGTCAGGAACCTCAACACCGGGGAGCTGTTTTTT.

The V gene is TRBV7-2, the J gene TRBJ1-2, with a possible D match to TRBD1 (6 bases). CDR1 and CDR2 (germline): SGHTA, FQGNSA. V was trimmed by 3 bases and J by 4 bases, leaving 15 bases between them. The CDR3 is made up of 15 amino acids. The CDR3 DNA sequence: TGTGCCAGCAGCTTTCAGGACAGTATGAGCTATGGCTACACCTTC. Translating it yields CASSFQDSMSYGYTF.

The chain employs TRBV9 and TRBJ1-1; no reliable D call. The CDR3 runs 14 residues. Germline loops: CDR1 SGDLS, CDR2 YYNGEE. V was clipped by 0 bases and J by 2 bases, with 8 bases between them. CDR3 DNA sequence: TGTGCCAGCAGCGTAGAACCACAAAACACTGAAGCTTTCTTT. It codes for CASSVEPQNTEAFF.

The chain links TRBV18 to TRBJ2-7; TRBD1 aligns across 7 bases. The V segment lost 0 bases and the J segment 1 base; nucleotides outside the gene matches: 6. Looked up from germline, CDR1 is KGHSH and CDR2 is LQKENI. The CDR3 covers 16 residues. In DNA form, the CDR3 reads TGTGCCAGCTCACCACCAGGGGGCAGGGGGTCCTACGAGCAGTACTTC. Amino acid sequence: CASSPPGGRGSYEQYF.

The rearrangement uses TRBV11-3 and TRBJ2-7; 7 bases fit TRBD1. From germline, CDR1 is SGHNT and CDR2 YENEEA. V lost 5 bases to trimming and J lost 1 base; unmatched junction nucleotides: 2. The CDR3 runs to 13 residues. The DNA of the CDR3 is TGTGCCAGCAGCCTGGGACAGTCCTACGAGCAGTACTTC. Translation: CASSLGQSYEQYF.

This sequence joins TRBV2 and TRBJ2-4, with D possibly TRBD2 on 5 matching bases. Trimming took 0 bases from V and 7 from J, leaving 10 bases between them. Germline CDR1 reads SNHLY; CDR2 reads FYNNEI. This CDR3 has 14 residues. The chain's CDR3 is CASSEARGSNIQYF. In DNA form, the CDR3 reads TGTGCCAGCAGTGAAGCGAGAGGGAGTAACATTCAGTACTTC.

V is TRBV7-2 and J is TRBJ2-4; D ambiguous. V was clipped by 4 bases and J by 0 bases, with 4 bases between them. The CDR3 runs 13 residues. Germline V gene lookup returns CDR1 SGHTA and CDR2 FQGNSA. CDR3 region: CASSSLAKNIQYF. For the CDR3, the DNA is TGTGCCAGCAGCTCCCTAGCCAAAAACATTCAGTACTTC.

V usage is TRBV7-9 and J usage is TRBJ2-7, with 10 bases aligning to TRBD2. Germline-derived CDR1 and CDR2 are SEHNR and FQNEAQ (reference sequence). The CDR3 totals 16 residues. With 3 bases clipped from V and 4 bases from J, the junction kept 9 bases outside the gene matches. CDR3 coding DNA: TGTGCCAGCAGCTTGGTAAGCGGGAGGGAGCGGTACGAGCAGTACTTC. This sequence encodes CASSLVSGRERYEQYF.